This T cell receptor beta chain was identified during a study of T cell repertoires in cytomegalovirus infection. About the study: Public TCR beta signatures indicated both CMV infection and matching HLA type. Study-level findings and limits: Predominance within the ex vivo response was attributable to HLA-C-restricted CMV-specific TCR beta clonotypes. Carriage of CMV together with the relevant HLA was identifiable through cumulative public TCR beta family frequency.

This CDR3 contains 18 residues. The V gene lost 4 bases and the J gene lost 0 bases, with 17 bases spanning the gap. In germline, CDR1 is SGHRS, CDR2 YFSETQ. This clonotype was observed a handful of times. Its antigen remains unidentified. Each CDR3 protein is one row after TCRdb ran MiXCR on the reads. The table records about 460,000 distinct CDR3 sequences, around 11% of them present only once. The sample taken for sequencing was PBMCs. This TCR came from a human donor in good health (CMV status not recorded). Some clones in this sample may be carry-over from other donors' samples. V is TRBV5-1 and J is TRBJ2-6; D possibly corresponds to TRBD2 (6 bases). The CDR3 region has the DNA TGCGCCAGCAGCAAAAATAGCGGCCCTAGCTCTGGGGCCAACGTCCTGACTTTC. Protein: CASSKNSGPSSGANVLTF.